Following are 10 T cell receptor beta chains from one sample sequenced in a study of T-cell reconstitution after alpha-beta-depleted transplantation in children. Preparing the TCRbeta library involved the use of unique molecular identifiers. TCRdb fed the PCR reads into MiXCR, producing one record per CDR3 protein. The sample lists about 100,000 distinct CDR3 sequences; 5% to 6% were seen once. The sample in question was PBMCs, mostly from graft donor cells, obtained 60 days after TCRalphabeta/CD19-depleted stem cell transplant. These receptors were collected from a female patient under 10 years old who had a stem cell transplant for Fanconi anemia, so the T cells may come from the graft donor.

This clonotype has at least ten counts. The chain couples TRBV5-8 to TRBJ2-1; 7 bases are shared with TRBD2. The length of the CDR3 is 16 residues. Trimming cost V 0 bases and J 2 bases; bases outside gene matches: 5. CDR1 and CDR2 (germline): SGHTS, YDEGEE. The CDR3 DNA reads TGTGCCAGCAGCTTGGGCGGGGGTGCACCCTACAATGAGCAGTTCTTC. As protein: CASSLGGGAPYNEQFF.

This clonotype showed up many times. This chain uses TRBV13 with TRBJ1-3; maybe TRBD1 (6 bases). The ends were cut back, 3 bases at V and 3 bases at J, with 12 bases in the middle. The CDR3 has 15 residues. Germline CDR1 is PRHDT and CDR2 is FYEKMQ (reference sequence). As DNA, the CDR3 is TGTGCCAGCAGCTTTGGAGGGGGAGGTGGAAACACCATATATTTT. Its translation: CASSFGGGGGNTIYF.

On this clonotype itself: Being one base from a much bigger clone, this may be a read error. This chain uses TRBV18 with TRBJ2-7, with D unresolved. Germline V gene data show CDR1 as KGHSH and CDR2 as LQKENI. This CDR3 has 15 amino acids. The DNA for the CDR3 is TGTGCCAGCTCACCAGGCACCCGGAGCTCCTACAAGCAGTACTTC. It translates to CASSPGTRSSYKQYF.

There are many counts of this clonotype. The J gene is TRBJ1-1, the V gene TRBV29-1; 8 bases align to TRBD1. The CDR3 is 16 residues long. Germline CDR1 is SQVTM and CDR2 is ANQGSEA. The V segment lost 0 bases and the J segment 1 base; nucleotides outside the gene matches: 7. The chain's CDR3 is CSVEDLGGQGNTEAFF. The DNA of the CDR3 is TGCAGCGTTGAAGATCTAGGCGGACAGGGGAACACTGAAGCTTTCTTT.

This clonotype has just a few counts. The CDR3 loop is CASSSHRESNEKLFF. The CDR3 DNA reads TGTGCCAGCTCAAGCCACAGGGAGTCTAATGAAAAACTGTTTTTT. J is TRBJ1-4 and V is TRBV2; D is possibly TRBD1 (6 bases). The germline V and J ends were trimmed by 8 bases and 3 bases, with 16 bases remaining between them. The CDR3 is made up of 15 amino acids. CDR1 and CDR2 from the germline V gene are SNHLY and FYNNEI. Filled out from reference TRBV2 and TRBJ1-4, the complete variable domain reads EPEVTQTPSHQVTQMGQEVILRCVPISNHLYFYWYRQILGQKVEFLVSFYNNEISEKSEIFDDQFSVERPDGSNFTLKIRSTKLEDSAMYFCASSSHRESNEKLFFGSGTQLSVL.

This clonotype was found many times. The rearrangement links TRBV20-1 to TRBJ1-1; unclear D gene. Looked up from germline, CDR1 is DFQATT and CDR2 is SNEGSKA (reference sequence). Trimming shortened V by 4 bases and J by 2 bases, and 11 bases separated the two germline ends. The CDR3 length is 13 residues. CDR3 bases: TGCAGTGCTAATCATAACTCCAACACTGAAGCTTTCTTT. The encoded protein is CSANHNSNTEAFF.

As to this clonotype: A junction boundary mismatches the germline segment, possibly from a read error. This chain links TRBV7-8 with TRBJ2-7; 10 nucleotides align to TRBD1. Germline V CDR1 and CDR2: SGHVS, FQNEAQ. This CDR3 is built from 12 residues. The CDR3 spells CASSSAVGTGDF. For the CDR3, the DNA is TGTGCCAGCAGCTCGGCCGTCGGGACAGGGGATTTC.

At least ten counts were recorded for this clonotype. The chain carries TRBV12-3 or TRBV12-4 and TRBJ2-4, with TRBD1 matching 7 bases. The CDR3 is made up of 13 amino acids. V was clipped by 2 bases and J by 9 bases; unmatched bases: 4. In nucleotides, the CDR3 is TGTGCCAGCAGTTTAACAGGGGATGGCATTCAGTACTTC. It encodes CASSLTGDGIQYF.

This clonotype was detected a few times. The gene calls are TRBV12-3 or TRBV12-4 and TRBJ1-5; D may be TRBD1 (5 bases). V was trimmed by 8 bases and J by 0 bases, leaving 17 bases between them. The CDR3 loop spans 16 amino acids. For the CDR3, the DNA is TGTGCCAGCGTGCCGGGGGAACGAGGTAGCAATCAGCCCCAGCATTTT. Encoded protein: CASVPGERGSNQPQHF.

The table lists this clonotype with a few counts. V and J are TRBV12-3 or TRBV12-4 and TRBJ1-2; D is unresolved. Trimming shortened V by 0 bases and J by 2 bases, and 7 bases separated the two germline ends. The CDR3 extends over 14 amino acids. The DNA for the CDR3 is TGTGCCAGCAGTTTAGCCGCACTAAACTATGGCTACACCTTC. It yields the protein CASSLAALNYGYTF.